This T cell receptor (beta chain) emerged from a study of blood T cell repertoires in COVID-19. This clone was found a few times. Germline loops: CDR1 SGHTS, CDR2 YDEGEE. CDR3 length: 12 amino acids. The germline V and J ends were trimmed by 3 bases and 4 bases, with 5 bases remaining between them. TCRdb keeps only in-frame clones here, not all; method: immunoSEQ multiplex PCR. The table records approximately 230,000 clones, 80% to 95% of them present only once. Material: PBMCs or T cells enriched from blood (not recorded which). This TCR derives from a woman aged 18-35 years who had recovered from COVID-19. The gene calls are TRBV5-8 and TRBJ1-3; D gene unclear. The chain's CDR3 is CASSSTGNTIYF. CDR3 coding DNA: TGTGCCAGCAGCTCTACGGGAAACACCATATATTTT.